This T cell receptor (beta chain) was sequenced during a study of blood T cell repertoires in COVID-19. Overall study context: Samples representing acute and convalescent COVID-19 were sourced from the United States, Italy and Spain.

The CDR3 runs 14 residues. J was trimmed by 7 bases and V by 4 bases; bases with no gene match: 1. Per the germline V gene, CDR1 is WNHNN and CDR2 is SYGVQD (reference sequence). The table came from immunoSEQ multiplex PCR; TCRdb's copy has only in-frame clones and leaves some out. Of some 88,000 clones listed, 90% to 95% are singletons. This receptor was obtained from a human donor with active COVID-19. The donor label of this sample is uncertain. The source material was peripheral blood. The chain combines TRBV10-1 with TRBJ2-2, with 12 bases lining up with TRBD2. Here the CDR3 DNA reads TGCGCCAGCAGTGGGACTAGCGGGGACGGGGAGCTGTTTTTT. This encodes CASSGTSGDGELFF.